This T cell receptor beta chain was identified during a study of cytomegalovirus exposure and HLA in healthy donors. This clone appeared once. Its antigen remains unidentified. It was with 60 Vbeta and 13 Jbeta primers that the PCR ran. TCRdb's table, derived via immunoSEQ multiplex PCR, lists solely in-frame clones and lacks some. The data hold 200,000 to 250,000 clones, with around 79% observed a single time. Study findings and constraints: There were reportedly fewer N-insertions in an Asian-associated ancestry cluster than the roughly 700-donor mean, in a later analysis. Evidence from a later analysis indicated that most CMV-associated TCR beta chains looked HLA-restricted. TCR beta sequences reportedly predicted the HLA-A and HLA-B alleles of most subjects accurately.

The TCR sequence derives from a young man in good health and CMV-seronegative. Sequenced material: PBMCs.

CDR3 sequence: CASSAPEVGGKNIQYF. Written as DNA, the CDR3 is TGTGCCAGCAGTGCTCCCGAGGTGGGGGGCAAAAACATTCAGTACTTC. This chain uses TRBV25-1 with TRBJ2-4; possibly TRBD2 for D (6 bases). Germline V gene sequence: CDR1 MGHDK, CDR2 SYGVNS. The CDR3 has 16 residues. Trimming cost V 4 bases and J 3 bases, with 16 bases left between them.